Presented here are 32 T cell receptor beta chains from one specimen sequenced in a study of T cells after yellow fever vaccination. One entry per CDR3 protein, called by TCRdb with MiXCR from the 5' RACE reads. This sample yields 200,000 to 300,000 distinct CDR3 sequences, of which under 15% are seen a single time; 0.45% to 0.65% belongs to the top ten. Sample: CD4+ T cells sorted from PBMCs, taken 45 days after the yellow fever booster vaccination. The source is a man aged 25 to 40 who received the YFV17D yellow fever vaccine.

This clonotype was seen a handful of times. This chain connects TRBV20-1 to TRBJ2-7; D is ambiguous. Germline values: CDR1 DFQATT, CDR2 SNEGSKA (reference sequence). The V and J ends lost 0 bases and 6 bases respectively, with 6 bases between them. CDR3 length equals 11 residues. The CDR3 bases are TGCAGTGCTAGAGATCGGGTCGAGCAGTACTTC. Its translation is CSARDRVEQYF.

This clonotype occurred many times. CDR3 sequence reads: CASSLAASRAATEQFF. The DNA of the CDR3 is TGCGCCAGCAGCTTGGCGGCTAGCAGGGCGGCTACTGAGCAGTTCTTC. J is TRBJ2-1 and V is TRBV5-1; the D gene could be TRBD1 or TRBD2 (5 bases each). Per the germline V gene, CDR1 is SGHRS and CDR2 is YFSETQ. This CDR3 has 16 residues. Trimming removed 0 bases at V and 9 bases at J, with 19 bases between.

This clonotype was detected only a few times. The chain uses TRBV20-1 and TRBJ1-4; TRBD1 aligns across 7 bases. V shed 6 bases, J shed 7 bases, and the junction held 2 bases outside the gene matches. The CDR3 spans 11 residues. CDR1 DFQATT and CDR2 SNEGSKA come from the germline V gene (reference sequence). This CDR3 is CSAPGGEKLFF. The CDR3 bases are TGCAGTGCCCCAGGGGGTGAAAAACTGTTTTTT.

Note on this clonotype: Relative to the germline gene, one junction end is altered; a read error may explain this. The CDR3 DNA reads TGTGCCAGCAGCTTCCTAGGGAGTCGTACAGGTACGCAGTATTTT. The encoded protein is CASSFLGSRTGTQYF. The chain joins TRBV7-2 to TRBJ2-3; D is tentatively TRBD1 or TRBD2 (5 bases each). Germline loops: CDR1 SGHTA, CDR2 FQGNSA. The CDR3 loop spans 15 amino acids.

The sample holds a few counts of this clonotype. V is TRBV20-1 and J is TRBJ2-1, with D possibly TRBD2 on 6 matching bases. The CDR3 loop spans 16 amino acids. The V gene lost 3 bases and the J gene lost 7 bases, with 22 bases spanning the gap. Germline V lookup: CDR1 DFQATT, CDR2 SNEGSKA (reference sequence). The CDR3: CSASPTQRAGGNEQFF. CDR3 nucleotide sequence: TGCAGTGCTAGCCCAACACAGCGGGCGGGCGGGAATGAGCAGTTCTTC.

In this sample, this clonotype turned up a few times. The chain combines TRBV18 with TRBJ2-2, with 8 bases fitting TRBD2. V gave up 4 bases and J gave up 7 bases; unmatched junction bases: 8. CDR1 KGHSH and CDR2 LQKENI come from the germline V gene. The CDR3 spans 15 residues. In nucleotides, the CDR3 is TGTGCCAGCTCACGCTCACTAGCGGAGTTCGGGGAGCTGTTTTTT. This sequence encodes CASSRSLAEFGELFF. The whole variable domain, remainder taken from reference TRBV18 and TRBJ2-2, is NAGVMQNPRHLVRRRGQEARLRCSPMKGHSHVYWYRQLPEEGLKFMVYLQKENIIDESGMPKERFSAEFPKEGPSILRIQQVVRGDSAAYFCASSRSLAEFGELFFGEGSRLTVL.

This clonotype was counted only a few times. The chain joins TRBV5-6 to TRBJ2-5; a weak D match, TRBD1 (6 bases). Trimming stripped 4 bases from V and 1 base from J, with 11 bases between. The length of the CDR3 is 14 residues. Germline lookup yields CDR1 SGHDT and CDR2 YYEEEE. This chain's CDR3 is CASSTGIAQETQYF. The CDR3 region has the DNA TGTGCCAGCAGCACAGGGATTGCCCAAGAGACCCAGTACTTC.

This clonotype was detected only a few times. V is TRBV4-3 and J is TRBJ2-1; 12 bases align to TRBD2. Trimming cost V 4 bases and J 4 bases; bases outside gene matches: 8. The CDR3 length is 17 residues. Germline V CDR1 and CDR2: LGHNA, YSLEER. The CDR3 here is CASSPPPLAGGYNEQFF. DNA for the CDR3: TGCGCCAGCAGCCCGCCCCCACTAGCGGGAGGTTACAATGAGCAGTTCTTC.

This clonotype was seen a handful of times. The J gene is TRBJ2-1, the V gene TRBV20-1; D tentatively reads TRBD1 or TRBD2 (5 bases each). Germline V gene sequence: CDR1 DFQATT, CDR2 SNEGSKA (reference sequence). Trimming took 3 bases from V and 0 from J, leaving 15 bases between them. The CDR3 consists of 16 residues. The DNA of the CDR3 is TGCAGTGCTAGGGGAGTGGGGCGGGTCTCCTACAATGAGCAGTTCTTC. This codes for CSARGVGRVSYNEQFF.

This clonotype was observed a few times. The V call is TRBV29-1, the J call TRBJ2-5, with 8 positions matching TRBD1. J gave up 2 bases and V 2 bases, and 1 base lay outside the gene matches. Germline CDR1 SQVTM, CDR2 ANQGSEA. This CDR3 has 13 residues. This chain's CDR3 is CSVERDRQETQYF. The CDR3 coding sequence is TGCAGCGTTGAACGGGACAGGCAAGAGACCCAGTACTTC.

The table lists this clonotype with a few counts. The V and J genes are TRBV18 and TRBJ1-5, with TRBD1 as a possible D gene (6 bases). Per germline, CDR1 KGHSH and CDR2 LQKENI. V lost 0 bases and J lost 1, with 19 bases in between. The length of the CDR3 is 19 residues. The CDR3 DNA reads TGTGCCAGCTCACCACCGAGGGCGAGGGGGACATTGAGCAATCAGCCCCAGCATTTT. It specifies CASSPPRARGTLSNQPQHF. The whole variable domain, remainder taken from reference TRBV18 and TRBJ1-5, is NAGVMQNPRHLVRRRGQEARLRCSPMKGHSHVYWYRQLPEEGLKFMVYLQKENIIDESGMPKERFSAEFPKEGPSILRIQQVVRGDSAAYFCASSPPRARGTLSNQPQHFGDGTRLSIL.

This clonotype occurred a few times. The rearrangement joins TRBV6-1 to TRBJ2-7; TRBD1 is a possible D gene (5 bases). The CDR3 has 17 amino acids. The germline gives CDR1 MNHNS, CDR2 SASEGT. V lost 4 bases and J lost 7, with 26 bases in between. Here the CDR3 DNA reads TGTGCCAGCAGTGGAACGCAAGACAGTTGGACCCTACGAGAGCAGTACTTC. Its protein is CASSGTQDSWTLREQYF.

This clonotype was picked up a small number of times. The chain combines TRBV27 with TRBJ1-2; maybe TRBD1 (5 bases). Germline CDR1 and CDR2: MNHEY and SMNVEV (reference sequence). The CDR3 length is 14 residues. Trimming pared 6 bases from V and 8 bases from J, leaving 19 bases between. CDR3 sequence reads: CASRLTGQGVGYTF. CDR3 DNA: TGTGCCAGCAGACTAACCGGGCAGGGAGTAGGCTACACCTTC.

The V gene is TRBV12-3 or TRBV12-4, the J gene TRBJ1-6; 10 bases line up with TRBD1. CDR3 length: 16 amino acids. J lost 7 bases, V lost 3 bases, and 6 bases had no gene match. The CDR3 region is CASSFSGQGPNSPLHF. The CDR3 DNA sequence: TGTGCCAGCAGTTTTTCGGGACAGGGGCCGAATTCACCCCTCCACTTT.

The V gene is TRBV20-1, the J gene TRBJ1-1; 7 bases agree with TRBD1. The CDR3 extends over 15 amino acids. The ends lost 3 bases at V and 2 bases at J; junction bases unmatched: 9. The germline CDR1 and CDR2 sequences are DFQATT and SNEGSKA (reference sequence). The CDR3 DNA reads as TGCAGTGCTAGTTATTACGACAGGGTCAACACTGAAGCTTTCTTT. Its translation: CSASYYDRVNTEAFF.

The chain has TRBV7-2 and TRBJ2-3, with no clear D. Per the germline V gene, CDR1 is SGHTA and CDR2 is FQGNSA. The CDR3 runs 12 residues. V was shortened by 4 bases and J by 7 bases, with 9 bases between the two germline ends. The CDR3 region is CASSSLQNTQYF. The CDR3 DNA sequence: TGTGCCAGCAGCTCCCTTCAGAATACGCAGTATTTT. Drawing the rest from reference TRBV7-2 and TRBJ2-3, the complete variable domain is GAGVSQSPSNKVTEKGKDVELRCDPISGHTALYWYRQSLGQGLEFLIYFQGNSAPDKSGLPSDRFSAERTGGSVSTLTIQRTQQEDSAVYLCASSSLQNTQYFGPGTRLTVL.

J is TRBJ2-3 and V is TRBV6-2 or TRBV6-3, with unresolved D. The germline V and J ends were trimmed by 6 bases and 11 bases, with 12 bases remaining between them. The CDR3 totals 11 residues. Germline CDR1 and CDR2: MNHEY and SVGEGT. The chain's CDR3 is CASSLMQKQYF. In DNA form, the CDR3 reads TGTGCCAGCAGCCTCATGCAGAAGCAGTATTTT.

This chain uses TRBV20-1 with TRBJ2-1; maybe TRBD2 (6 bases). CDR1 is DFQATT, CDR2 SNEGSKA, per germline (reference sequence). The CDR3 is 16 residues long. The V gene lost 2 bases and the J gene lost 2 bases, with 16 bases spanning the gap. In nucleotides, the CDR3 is TGCAGTGCTAGACGGGCGGGAATGGTCACCTACAATGAGCAGTTCTTC. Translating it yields CSARRAGMVTYNEQFF.

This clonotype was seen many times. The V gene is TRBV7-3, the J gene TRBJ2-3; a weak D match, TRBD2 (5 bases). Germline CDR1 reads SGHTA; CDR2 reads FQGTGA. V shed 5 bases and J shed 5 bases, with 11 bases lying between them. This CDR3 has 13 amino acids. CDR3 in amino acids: CASSHYGVDTQYF. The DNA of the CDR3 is TGTGCCAGCAGCCATTACGGGGTAGATACGCAGTATTTT.

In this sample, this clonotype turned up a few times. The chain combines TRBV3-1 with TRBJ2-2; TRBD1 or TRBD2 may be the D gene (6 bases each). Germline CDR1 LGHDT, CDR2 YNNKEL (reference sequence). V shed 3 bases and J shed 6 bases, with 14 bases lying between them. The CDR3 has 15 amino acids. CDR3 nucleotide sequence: TGTGCCAGCAGCCAGACCGGTGGGGGGCCCGGGGAGCTGTTTTTT. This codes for CASSQTGGGPGELFF.

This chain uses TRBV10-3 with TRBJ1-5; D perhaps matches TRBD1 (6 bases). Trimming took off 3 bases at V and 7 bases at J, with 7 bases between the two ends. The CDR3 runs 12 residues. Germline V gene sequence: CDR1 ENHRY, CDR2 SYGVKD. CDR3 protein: CAISEQGQPQHF. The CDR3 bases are TGTGCCATCAGTGAACAGGGCCAGCCCCAGCATTTT.

CDR3 protein: CASSRDRRGEQYF. The CDR3 coding sequence is TGTGCCAGCAGTCGGGACCGACGAGGGGAGCAGTACTTC. The chain carries TRBV12-3 or TRBV12-4 and TRBJ2-7; the D gene could be TRBD1 or TRBD2 (5 bases each). Trimming removed 5 bases from V and 7 bases from J, with 15 bases in between. CDR3 size: 13 residues.

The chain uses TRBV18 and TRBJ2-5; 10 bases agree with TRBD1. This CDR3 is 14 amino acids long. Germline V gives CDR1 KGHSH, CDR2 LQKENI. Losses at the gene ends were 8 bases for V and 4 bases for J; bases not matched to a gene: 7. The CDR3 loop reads CASTGTGDRETQYF. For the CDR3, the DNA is TGTGCCAGCACGGGGACAGGGGATCGAGAGACCCAGTACTTC. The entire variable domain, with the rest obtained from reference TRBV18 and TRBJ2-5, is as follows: NAGVMQNPRHLVRRRGQEARLRCSPMKGHSHVYWYRQLPEEGLKFMVYLQKENIIDESGMPKERFSAEFPKEGPSILRIQQVVRGDSAAYFCASTGTGDRETQYFGPGTRLLVL.

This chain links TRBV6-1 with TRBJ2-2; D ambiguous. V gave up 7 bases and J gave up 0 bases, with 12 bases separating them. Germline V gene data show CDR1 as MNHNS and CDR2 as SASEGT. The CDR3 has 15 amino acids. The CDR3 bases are TGTGCCAGCACAAGGTTCAACTCGAACACCGGGGAGCTGTTTTTT. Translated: CASTRFNSNTGELFF.

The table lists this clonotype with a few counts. The CDR3: CSANSGRALDTQYF. CDR3 nucleotides: TGCAGTGCTAATAGCGGGAGGGCCCTAGATACGCAGTATTTT. The chain is built from TRBV20-1 and TRBJ2-3; 11 bases are a match to TRBD2. CDR1 is DFQATT and CDR2 is SNEGSKA in the germline V gene (reference sequence). The CDR3 is made up of 14 amino acids. Trimming at V came to 4 bases and at J to 5 bases, leaving 5 bases not matched to a gene.

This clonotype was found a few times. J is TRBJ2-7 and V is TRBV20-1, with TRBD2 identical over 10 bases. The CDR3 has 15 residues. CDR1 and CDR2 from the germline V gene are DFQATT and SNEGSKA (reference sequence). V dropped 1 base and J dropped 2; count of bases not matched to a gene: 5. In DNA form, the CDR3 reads TGCAGTGCTAGAGGGACTAGCGGTCCCACCTACGAGCAGTACTTC. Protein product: CSARGTSGPTYEQYF.

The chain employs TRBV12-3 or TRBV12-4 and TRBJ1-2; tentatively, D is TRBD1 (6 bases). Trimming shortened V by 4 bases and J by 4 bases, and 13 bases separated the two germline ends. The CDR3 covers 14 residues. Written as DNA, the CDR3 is TGTGCCAGCAGTTCGGACAGCCTAGCCTATGGCTACACCTTC. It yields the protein CASSSDSLAYGYTF.

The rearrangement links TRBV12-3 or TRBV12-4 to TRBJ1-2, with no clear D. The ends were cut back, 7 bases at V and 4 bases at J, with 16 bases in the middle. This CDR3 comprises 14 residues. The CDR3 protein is CASTSSGLVYGYTF. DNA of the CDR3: TGTGCCAGCACTTCCAGTGGTTTGGTCTATGGCTACACCTTC.

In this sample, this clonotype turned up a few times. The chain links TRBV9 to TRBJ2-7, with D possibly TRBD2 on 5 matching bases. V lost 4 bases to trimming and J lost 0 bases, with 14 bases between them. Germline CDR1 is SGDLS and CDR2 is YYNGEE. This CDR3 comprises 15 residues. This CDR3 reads CASSPRDGSSYEQYF. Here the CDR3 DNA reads TGTGCCAGCAGCCCTCGGGATGGGAGCTCCTACGAGCAGTACTTC.

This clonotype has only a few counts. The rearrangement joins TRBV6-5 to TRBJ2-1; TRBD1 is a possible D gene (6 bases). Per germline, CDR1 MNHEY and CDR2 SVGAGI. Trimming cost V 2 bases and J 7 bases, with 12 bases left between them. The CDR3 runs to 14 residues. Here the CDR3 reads CASSYEPTGNEQFF. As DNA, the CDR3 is TGTGCCAGCAGTTACGAACCTACAGGGAATGAGCAGTTCTTC.

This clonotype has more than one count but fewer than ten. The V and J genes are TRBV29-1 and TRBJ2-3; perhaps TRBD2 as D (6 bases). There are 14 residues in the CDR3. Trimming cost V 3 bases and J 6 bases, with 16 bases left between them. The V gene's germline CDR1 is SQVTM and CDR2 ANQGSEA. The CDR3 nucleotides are TGCAGCGTTGATCGGCGGGACGTTGGGGATACGCAGTATTTT. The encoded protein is CSVDRRDVGDTQYF.

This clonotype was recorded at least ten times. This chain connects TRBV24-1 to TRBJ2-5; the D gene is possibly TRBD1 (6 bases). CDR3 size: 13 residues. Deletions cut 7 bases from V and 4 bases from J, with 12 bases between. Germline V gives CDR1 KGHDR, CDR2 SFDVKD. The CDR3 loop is CATSQGQVETQYF. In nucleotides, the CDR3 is TGTGCCACCAGCCAGGGACAAGTAGAGACCCAGTACTTC.